The 14 T cell receptor beta chains given below trace back to one sample, sequenced in a study of T-cell memory formation after mild COVID-19. MiXCR was run by TCRdb on the 5' RACE reads, yielding one entry per CDR3 protein. The sample carries about 620,000 distinct CDR3 sequences, roughly 18% recorded once. The sample comprised PBMCs or a T cell subset sorted from them (not recorded which). These receptors were taken from an adult woman who had mild COVID-19 (a few samples of this study predate the infection). Cell type and time point are not known.

The rearrangement joins TRBV18 to TRBJ2-4; D ambiguous. The V end was cut by 3 bases, the J end by 8 bases, with 8 bases between. There are 12 residues in the CDR3. The germline V gene encodes CDR1 KGHSH and CDR2 LQKENI. The CDR3 DNA reads TGTGCCAGCTCACCGGTGGTGGACATTCAGTACTTC. It encodes CASSPVVDIQYF.

J is TRBJ2-7 and V is TRBV4-1; TRBD2 matches at 11 bases. The junction had 11 bases not matched to a gene; V was cut back by 1 base and J by 6 bases. The CDR3 is made up of 17 amino acids. The germline V gene encodes CDR1 MGHRA and CDR2 YSYEKL. For the CDR3, the DNA is TGCGCCAGCAGCCAAGTCGTTAGCGGGGGGGAATATGTCGAGCAGTACTTC. Translated: CASSQVVSGGEYVEQYF.

The chain employs TRBV5-4 and TRBJ2-2; 8 bases match TRBD2. The V and J ends lost 1 base and 3 bases, in that order; junction bases with no gene match: 8. CDR1 is SGHNT, CDR2 YYREEE, per germline (reference sequence). This CDR3 is built from 17 residues. DNA for the CDR3: TGTGCCAGCAGCTTGACATCCGGCGGGGGGTACACCGGGGAGCTGTTTTTT. It codes for CASSLTSGGGYTGELFF.

This clonotype has more than one count but fewer than ten. V usage is TRBV5-1 and J usage is TRBJ2-2; D might be TRBD1 (5 bases). The ends were cut back, 5 bases at V and 0 bases at J, with 8 bases in the middle. Germline CDR1 and CDR2: SGHRS and YFSETQ. CDR3 length: 14 residues. CDR3 sequence: CASRQDPNTGELFF. CDR3 DNA sequence: TGCGCCAGCAGACAGGACCCGAACACCGGGGAGCTGTTTTTT.

V gene TRBV6-2 or TRBV6-3 combines with J gene TRBJ1-5, with 9 bases lining up with TRBD1. The germline V gene has CDR1 MNHEY and CDR2 SVGEGT. The CDR3 contains 15 residues. The trim removed 2 bases at V and 7 bases at J, leaving 6 bases unmatched. CDR3 sequence: CASSYVGQGLQPQHF. CDR3 nucleotide sequence: TGTGCCAGCAGTTACGTAGGACAGGGGTTACAGCCCCAGCATTTT.

This chain uses TRBV6-2 or TRBV6-3 with TRBJ2-2, with 12 nucleotides matching TRBD2. Germline-derived CDR1 and CDR2 are MNHEY and SVGEGT. Germline trimming cut 0 bases from V and 0 bases from J; bases unmatched to any gene: 2. The CDR3 is made up of 18 amino acids. The CDR3 bases are TGTGCCAGCAGTTACTCGACTAGCGGGGGAGCGAACACCGGGGAGCTGTTTTTT. The encoded protein is CASSYSTSGGANTGELFF.

The chain couples TRBV7-9 to TRBJ2-3; perhaps TRBD2 as D (6 bases). V lost 3 bases and J lost 2, with 15 bases in between. Germline lookup yields CDR1 SEHNR and CDR2 FQNEAQ (reference sequence). This CDR3 is built from 16 residues. The CDR3 region has the DNA TGTGCCAGCAGCTTGGTACTAGCAACATACACAGATACGCAGTATTTT. Protein: CASSLVLATYTDTQYF.

This chain uses TRBV20-1 with TRBJ2-7, with D possibly matching TRBD1 (5 bases). The germline V and J ends were trimmed by 2 bases and 7 bases, with 15 bases remaining between them. The CDR3 sequence is 13 residues long. Germline V gene data show CDR1 as DFQATT and CDR2 as SNEGSKA (reference sequence). CDR3 region: CSARQGQAYEQYF. CDR3 in DNA: TGCAGTGCTAGACAGGGCCAAGCGTATGAGCAGTACTTC.

Only a few counts were recorded for this clonotype. The chain combines TRBV10-3 with TRBJ2-3, with 10 bases fitting TRBD2. Germline lookup yields CDR1 ENHRY and CDR2 SYGVKD. V shed 10 bases and J 5 bases; nucleotides not matched to a gene: 6. The CDR3 totals 13 residues. This CDR3 is CATLAGGGDTQYF. The CDR3 DNA reads as TGTGCCACTTTAGCGGGAGGAGGAGATACGCAGTATTTT.

This chain links TRBV30 with TRBJ2-7, with D perhaps TRBD2 (5 bases). V was cut by 0 bases and J by 4 bases, with 19 bases left in between. Looked up from germline, CDR1 is GTSNPN and CDR2 is SVGIG (reference sequence). The CDR3 loop spans 16 amino acids. The CDR3 DNA is TGTGCCTGGAGTGTACTCCGGACTCGTAGGGCTTACGAGCAGTACTTC. It specifies CAWSVLRTRRAYEQYF.

The chain carries TRBV11-2 and TRBJ2-2, with 10 bases lining up with TRBD2. The CDR3 loop spans 17 amino acids. J was trimmed by 4 bases and V by 5 bases; bases with no gene match: 10. CDR1 SGHAT and CDR2 FQNNGV come from the germline V gene. In DNA form, the CDR3 reads TGTGCCAGCAGCCCCGCCGGGACTAGCGTCTTCACCGGGGAGCTGTTTTTT. This encodes CASSPAGTSVFTGELFF.

The V call is TRBV5-1, the J call TRBJ2-1, with a weak D call TRBD1 (6 bases). Germline CDR1 and CDR2: SGHRS and YFSETQ. The CDR3 contains 19 residues. Trimming shortened V by 3 bases and J by 7 bases, and 29 bases separated the two germline ends. Written as DNA, the CDR3 is TGCGCCAGCAGCTCGCACCTACTGGCCCGACGGGTTGACAGGAATGAGCAGTTCTTC. Protein sequence: CASSSHLLARRVDRNEQFF.

This clonotype was recorded a few times. The gene calls are TRBV20-1 and TRBJ1-1; D call uncertain. Germline loops: CDR1 DFQATT, CDR2 SNEGSKA (reference sequence). There are 11 residues in the CDR3. Trimming removed 5 bases at V and 4 bases at J, with 8 bases between. The CDR3 nucleotides are TGCAGTGCTCCCCGGGCCACTGAAGCTTTCTTT. The encoded protein is CSAPRATEAFF.

The J gene is TRBJ2-7, the V gene TRBV5-5; D could derive from TRBD1 or TRBD2 (5 bases each). Trimming removed 4 bases from V and 2 bases from J, with 16 bases in between. The CDR3 runs to 15 residues. Per germline, CDR1 SGHKS and CDR2 YYEKEE (reference sequence). CDR3 protein: CASSPSGGATYEQYF. DNA for the CDR3: TGTGCCAGCAGCCCCTCTGGGGGAGCAACCTACGAGCAGTACTTC. The full variable domain, with the rest looked up from reference TRBV5-5 and TRBJ2-7, is DAGVTQSPTHLIKTRGQQVTLRCSPISGHKSVSWYQQVLGQGPQFIFQYYEKEERGRGNFPDRFSARQFPNYSSELNVNALLLGDSALYLCASSPSGGATYEQYFGPGTRLTVT.